The 8 T cell receptor beta chains below all came from one sample that was sequenced in a study of shared clonotypes between healthy human individuals. Clones were sequenced by immunoSEQ multiplex PCR, and TCRdb holds only the in-frame ones, with some missing. The sample holds roughly 2 million clones, 90% to 96% seen once. The sequenced material came from naive CD4+ T cells sorted from blood. Subset reported: CD45RA+ positively selected. These receptors all come from a man aged 18 to 30 in good health.

The chain employs TRBV7-2 and TRBJ1-5; the D is unclear. This CDR3 is 14 amino acids long. Looked up from germline, CDR1 is SGHTA and CDR2 is FQGNSA. The V gene lost 1 base and the J gene lost 3 bases, with 7 bases spanning the gap. The DNA of the CDR3 is TGTGCCAGCAGCTTAGTGGTTGCCAATCAGCCCCAGCATTTT. This encodes CASSLVVANQPQHF.

The table lists this clone with a count of one. V is TRBV19 and J is TRBJ1-5, with D hard to call. Germline CDR1 reads LNHDA; CDR2 reads SQIVND (reference sequence). V gave up 5 bases and J gave up 1 base, with 9 bases separating them. This CDR3 contains 14 residues. The CDR3 here is CASSLTWSNQPQHF. The DNA for the CDR3 is TGTGCCAGTAGTTTGACTTGGAGCAATCAGCCCCAGCATTTT.

The chain couples TRBV6-5 to TRBJ2-5, with 8 bases lining up with TRBD2. The germline V gene encodes CDR1 MNHEY and CDR2 SVGAGI. V gave up 2 bases and J gave up 6 bases; unmatched junction bases: 11. CDR3 length equals 16 residues. CDR3 residues: CASSYQAGAPGKTQYF. The CDR3 coding sequence is TGTGCCAGCAGTTACCAAGCGGGAGCCCCCGGGAAGACCCAGTACTTC.

The CDR3 bases are TGCGCCATATTCGGACTAGCGGGATCCGGGGAGCTGTTTTTT. Translated, it gives CAIFGLAGSGELFF. The V call is TRBV10-2, the J call TRBJ2-2; 12 bases agree with TRBD2. The germline CDR1 and CDR2 sequences are WSHSY and SAAADI. CDR3 size: 14 residues. V gave up 10 bases and J gave up 6 bases; unmatched junction bases: 6.

The chain combines TRBV5-1 with TRBJ2-5; 12 nucleotides match TRBD2. V lost 10 bases, J lost 1 base, and 17 bases stayed unmatched. Germline V CDR1 and CDR2: SGHRS, YFSETQ. The CDR3 covers 18 residues. CDR3 bases: TGCGCCTGTGCGCTTGGAAGGACTAGCGGGGAGATCCAAGAGACCCAGTACTTC. Amino acids: CACALGRTSGEIQETQYF. Combining the CDR3 with reference TRBV5-1 and TRBJ2-5 gives the whole variable domain KAGVTQTPRYLIKTRGQQVTLSCSPISGHRSVSWYQQTPGQGLQFLFEYFSETQRNKGNFPGRFSGRQFSNSRSEMNVSTLELGDSALYLCACALGRTSGEIQETQYFGPGTRLLVL.

The chain has TRBV11-3 and TRBJ2-2, with D possibly being TRBD2 (6 bases). Trimming left V 5 bases short and J 3 bases short, with 7 bases between. Germline CDR1 and CDR2: SGHNT and YENEEA. The length of the CDR3 is 13 residues. The CDR3 reads CASSREYTGELFF. The CDR3 bases are TGTGCCAGCAGCCGGGAGTACACCGGGGAGCTGTTTTTT.

The chain employs TRBV30 and TRBJ1-1, with D unclear. This CDR3 has 12 amino acids. CDR1 is GTSNPN and CDR2 is SVGIG in the germline V gene (reference sequence). The V end lost 5 bases, the J end lost 2 bases, and 9 bases lay between the germline ends. Here the CDR3 reads CAWGSFNTEAFF. The CDR3 DNA sequence: TGTGCCTGGGGCTCCTTCAACACTGAAGCTTTCTTT. The full variable domain, rest sourced from reference TRBV30 and TRBJ1-1, is SQTIHQWPATLVQPVGSPLSLECTVEGTSNPNLYWYRQAAGRGLQLLFYSVGIGQISSEVPQNLSASRPQDRQFILSSKKLLLSDSGFYLCAWGSFNTEAFFGQGTRLTVV.

Of note for this clone: Other nucleotide sequences from this sample produce the same CDR3. This rearrangement joins TRBV7-2 to TRBJ2-7; maybe TRBD1 (5 bases). The germline CDR1 and CDR2 sequences are SGHTA and FQGNSA. Trimming stripped 2 bases from V and 6 bases from J, with 11 bases between. The CDR3 runs to 13 residues. The chain's CDR3 is CASSLKGAGEQYF. The DNA of the CDR3 is TGTGCCAGCAGCTTAAAAGGGGCAGGCGAGCAGTACTTC.